These 10 T cell receptor beta chains came from one sample sequenced in a study of cytomegalovirus exposure and HLA in healthy donors (dated by TCRdb to the late 2010s). Library construction relied on the immunoSEQ multiplex PCR assay. A mixture of 60 forward primers for TCR Vbeta segments and 13 reverse primers for TCR Jbeta segments was used in the multiplex PCR. TCRdb's version of the immuneACCESS table is confined to in-frame rearrangements and falls short of the full clone set. An unresolved V gene accounts for under half of the shortfall where checked; the remainder is of unknown origin. The sample records 90,000 to 120,000 clones, around 73% of which are singletons. Of the sample, about 8% is held by the ten largest clones. Sequencing used PBMCs. Receptors were obtained from a man younger than 45 in good health and CMV-seronegative.

The chain employs TRBV6-6 and TRBJ1-2, with a possible D match to TRBD1 (6 bases). CDR3 length: 15 amino acids. The V end lost 2 bases, the J end lost 5 bases, and 15 bases lay between the germline ends. CDR1 and CDR2 from the germline V gene are MNHNY and SVGAGI (reference sequence). CDR3 protein: CASSYQQGGGYGYTF. Written as DNA, the CDR3 is TGTGCCAGCAGTTACCAACAGGGAGGGGGATATGGCTACACCTTC.

This rearrangement joins TRBV11-2 to TRBJ1-4; 8 positions match TRBD1. CDR3 length: 14 residues. After removal of 1 base from V and 6 bases from J, the junction contained 1 base not matched to a gene. Germline V gives CDR1 SGHAT, CDR2 FQNNGV. CDR3 residues: CASSLAGGDEKLFF. The CDR3 nucleotides read TGTGCCAGCAGCTTAGCAGGGGGCGATGAAAAACTGTTTTTT.

This rearrangement joins TRBV4-2 to TRBJ1-2; TRBD1 aligns across 8 bases. Germline CDR1 and CDR2: LGHNA and YNFKEQ. The CDR3 loop spans 14 amino acids. V gave up 0 bases and J gave up 13 bases; unmatched junction bases: 10. The CDR3 here is CASSQDLQGGSLTF. CDR3 in DNA: TGTGCCAGCAGCCAAGATCTACAGGGGGGAAGTCTCACCTTC.

The chain recombines TRBV5-8 with TRBJ1-6; D is undetermined. The germline V gene has CDR1 SGHTS and CDR2 YDEGEE. Trimming left V 0 bases short and J 3 bases short, with 13 bases between. The CDR3 covers 17 residues. In nucleotides, the CDR3 is TGTGCCAGCAGCTTGGCCTCGGGGTCATACTATAATTCACCCCTCCACTTT. Encoded protein: CASSLASGSYYNSPLHF.

The gene calls are TRBV10-3 and TRBJ2-3, with 9 bases fitting TRBD2. The CDR3 covers 14 residues. Per the germline V gene, CDR1 is ENHRY and CDR2 is SYGVKD. J was trimmed by 2 bases and V by 8 bases; bases with no gene match: 5. The DNA of the CDR3 is TGTGCCATCTCGATAGCGGGGGACACAGATACGCAGTATTTT. This gives the protein CAISIAGDTDTQYF.

The J gene is TRBJ1-1, the V gene TRBV7-3; D might be TRBD1 (6 bases). Germline V gene lookup returns CDR1 SGHTA and CDR2 FQGTGA. V was cut by 0 bases and J by 4 bases, with 9 bases left in between. This CDR3 is built from 14 residues. The CDR3 bases are TGTGCCAGCAGCTTAACCAGGACAGCCACTGAAGCTTTCTTT. It codes for CASSLTRTATEAFF.

The chain recombines TRBV5-4 with TRBJ2-7; the match to TRBD2 covers 9 bases. V shed 4 bases, J shed 4 bases, and the junction held 0 bases outside the gene matches. Germline CDR1 SGHNT, CDR2 YYREEE (reference sequence). CDR3 length: 12 amino acids. The CDR3, as DNA: TGTGCCAGCAGCGCGGGAGGGTACGAGCAGTACTTC. Its translation is CASSAGGYEQYF. The full variable domain, its missing parts supplied by reference TRBV5-4 and TRBJ2-7, is ETGVTQSPTHLIKTRGQQVTLRCSSQSGHNTVSWYQQALGQGPQFIFQYYREEENGRGNFPPRFSGLQFPNYSSELNVNALELDDSALYLCASSAGGYEQYFGPGTRLTVT.

The DNA for the CDR3 is TGTGCCATCAGTGTAATACTAGACCCATACAATGAGCAGTTCTTC. The encoded protein is CAISVILDPYNEQFF. The chain uses TRBV10-3 and TRBJ2-1; weak D call: TRBD2 (5 bases). The ends were cut back, 4 bases at V and 4 bases at J, with 14 bases in the middle. This CDR3 comprises 15 residues. Germline CDR1 ENHRY, CDR2 SYGVKD.

The chain combines TRBV11-2 with TRBJ2-1; 7 nucleotides match TRBD2. Germline V gives CDR1 SGHAT, CDR2 FQNNGV. With 1 base clipped from V and 3 bases from J, the junction kept 0 bases outside the gene matches. The CDR3 consists of 14 residues. The CDR3 DNA is TGTGCCAGCAGCTTAGTAGCGGGCTACAATGAGCAGTTCTTC. Its translation is CASSLVAGYNEQFF.

The chain joins TRBV9 to TRBJ1-4, with a possible D match to TRBD1 (6 bases). Germline CDR1 is SGDLS and CDR2 is YYNGEE. The length of the CDR3 is 14 residues. V was pared by 4 bases and J by 11 bases, with 18 bases between. The CDR3 nucleotides are TGTGCCAGCAGCCCTTCCGGGACATCGAAGAAACTGTTTTTT. Translation gives CASSPSGTSKKLFF.